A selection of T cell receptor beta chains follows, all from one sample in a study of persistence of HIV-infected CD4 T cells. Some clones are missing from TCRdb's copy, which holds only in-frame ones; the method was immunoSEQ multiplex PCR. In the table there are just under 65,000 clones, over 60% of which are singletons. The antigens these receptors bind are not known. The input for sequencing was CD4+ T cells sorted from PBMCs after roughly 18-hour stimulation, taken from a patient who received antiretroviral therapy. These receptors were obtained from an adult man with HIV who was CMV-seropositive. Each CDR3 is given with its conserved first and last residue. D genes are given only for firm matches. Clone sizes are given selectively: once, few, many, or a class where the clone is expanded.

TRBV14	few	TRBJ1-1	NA	TGTGCCAGCAGCCAAGATGGGGGGATCACTGAAGCTTTCTTT	CASSQDGGITEAFF
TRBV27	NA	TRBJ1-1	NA	TGTGCCAGCAGTTTAAAAGGGGCGGAGTACACTGAAGCTTTCTTT	CASSLKGAEYTEAFF
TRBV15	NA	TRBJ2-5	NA	TGTGCCACCAGCAGAGATAGGGCATCCGGGGAGACCCAGTACTTC	CATSRDRASGETQYF
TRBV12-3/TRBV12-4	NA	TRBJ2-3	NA	TGTGCCAGCAGCCCAGGGGTTCGTACGCAGTATTTT	CASSPGVRTQYF
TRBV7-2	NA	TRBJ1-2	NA	TGTGCCAGCAGCTTAGAAGACATCTTCTATGGCTACACCTTC	CASSLEDIFYGYTF
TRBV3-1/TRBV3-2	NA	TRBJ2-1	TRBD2	TGTGCCAGCAGCCTGAAGTCTAGCGGGGTGAACAATGAGCAGTTCTTC	CASSLKSSGVNNEQFF
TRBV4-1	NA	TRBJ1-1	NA	TGCGCCAGCAGCCAAGAGACGTTGAACACTGAAGCTTTCTTT	CASSQETLNTEAFF
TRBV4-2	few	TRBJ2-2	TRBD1	TGTGCCAGCATCCGTGCGCCTCAGGGGGTTGAAGACACCGGGGAGCTGTTTTTT	CASIRAPQGVEDTGELFF
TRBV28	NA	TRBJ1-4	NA	TGTGCCAGCAGTTTTCTGGGAAGGGGCGCTGAAAAACTGTTTTTT	CASSFLGRGAEKLFF
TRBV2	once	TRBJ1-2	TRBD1	TGTGCCAGCGACACAGGGGTTTCCTATGGCTACACCTTC	CASDTGVSYGYTF
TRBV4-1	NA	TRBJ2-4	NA	TGCGCCAGCAGCCAAGGGGCCGGGATATTAAACATTCAGTACTTC	CASSQGAGILNIQYF
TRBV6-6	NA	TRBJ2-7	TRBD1	TGTGCCAGCAGTGGGACAGGGGGCACCTACGAGCAGTACTTC	CASSGTGGTYEQYF
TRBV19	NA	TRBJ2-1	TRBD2	TGTGCCAGTAGTATTTTGGCGGGGGGGGTGTACAATGAGCAGTTCTTC	CASSILAGGVYNEQFF
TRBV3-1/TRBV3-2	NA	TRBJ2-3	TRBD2	TGTGCCAGCAGACCTAGCGGGGGGGAAGAGACAGATACGCAGTATTTT	CASRPSGGEETDTQYF
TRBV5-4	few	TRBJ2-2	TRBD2	TGTGCCAGCAGCTCTTTAGCGGGGGCTGACACCGGGGAGCTGTTTTTT	CASSSLAGADTGELFF
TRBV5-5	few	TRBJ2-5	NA	TGTGCCAGCACCCTGCTGGGAGGACAAGAGACCCAGTACTTC	CASTLLGGQETQYF
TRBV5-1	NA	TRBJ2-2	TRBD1	TGCGCCAGCAGCTTATACGCAGGGGGAAACACCGGGGAGCTGTTTTTT	CASSLYAGGNTGELFF
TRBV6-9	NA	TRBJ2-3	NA	TGTGCCAGCAGTTATCCCACGGGTAGCACAGATACGCAGTATTTT	CASSYPTGSTDTQYF
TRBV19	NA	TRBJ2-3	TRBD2	TGTGCCAGTACCCCCTGGGGGGGGACGGAGACAGATACGCAGTATTTT	CASTPWGGTETDTQYF
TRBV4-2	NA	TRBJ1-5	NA	TGTGCCAGCAGCCCAAGCGGGGATCAGCCCCAGCATTTT	CASSPSGDQPQHF
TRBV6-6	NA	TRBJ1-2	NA	TGTGCCAGCAGTTACTCTCTCGGGGGGGCGCTTAATGGCTACACCTTC	CASSYSLGGALNGYTF
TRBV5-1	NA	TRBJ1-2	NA	TGCGCCAGCAGCTTAGGGACACTCAACTATGGCTACACCTTC	CASSLGTLNYGYTF
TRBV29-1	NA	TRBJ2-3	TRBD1	TGCAGCGTCCTGGACAGGGAAAAAGATACGCAGTATTTT	CSVLDREKDTQYF